This T cell receptor (beta chain) was captured in a study of cytomegalovirus exposure and HLA in healthy donors. The wider study: Approximately 170 million T cells yielded some 120 million unique TCR beta sequences in earlier analysis. General study points: Using a false discovery rate of 0.05, a later analysis showed that 15,000 to 20,000 TCR beta sequences were associated with HLA alleles. Some V segments (TRBV6-2 and TRBV6-3 among them) were excluded as indistinguishable.

Healthy individuals who donated bone marrow served as the donors. CDR1 and CDR2 (germline): SGHRS, YFSETQ. The CDR3 is 17 amino acids. V lost 4 bases, J lost 0 bases, and 11 bases stayed unmatched. About this clone: Its antigen remains unknown.

The primer mix had 60 Vbeta and 13 Jbeta primers. Data came from immunoSEQ multiplex PCR; TCRdb stores just in-frame clones and leaves some out. The data contain over 200,000 clones, about three quarters of them singletons. The chain recombines TRBV5-1 with TRBJ1-1, with 8 bases identical to TRBD1. The sample taken for sequencing was PBMCs. This TCR came from a male donor in good health and CMV-seronegative. Here the CDR3 DNA reads TGCGCCAGCAGCAAAAGACAGGGGCCGGCCATGAACACTGAAGCTTTCTTT. Translating it yields CASSKRQGPAMNTEAFF.